Listed below are T cell receptor beta chains from one sample, sequenced in a study of glioma-infiltrating T cells after dendritic cell vaccination. Sequencing used immunoSEQ multiplex PCR; TCRdb keeps in-frame clones, though not all of them. The data contain roughly 90,000 clones, around 86% of them singletons. The material sequenced was blood, taken before dendritic cell vaccination. The receptors derive from a human donor with glioblastoma. Each CDR3 is given with its conserved first and last residue. Each record gives: D gene, J gene, V gene, clone size, CDR3 length, CDR3 protein, CDR3 DNA. A D gene is named only where the DNA matches it firmly. Clone size is not always given. Where it is, it says once, few, many or a class for expanded clones.

d_gene: NA; j_gene: TRBJ1-3; v_gene: TRBV19; abundance: NA; len: 13; CDR3aa: CASSGPSGNTIYF; CDR3nt: TGTGCCAGTAGTGGGCCTAGCGGAAACACCATATATTTT
d_gene: TRBD1; j_gene: TRBJ1-2; v_gene: TRBV30; abundance: few; len: 14; CDR3aa: CAWSLPTGGGGYTF; CDR3nt: TGTGCCTGGAGTCTACCGACAGGGGGCGGAGGCTACACCTTC
d_gene: NA; j_gene: TRBJ1-2; v_gene: TRBV19; abundance: NA; len: 11; CDR3aa: CASRNRDGYTF; CDR3nt: TGTGCCAGTAGAAACAGGGACGGCTACACCTTC
d_gene: TRBD2; j_gene: TRBJ2-5; v_gene: TRBV5-4; abundance: NA; len: 15; CDR3aa: CASSLPAGGQETQYF; CDR3nt: TGTGCCAGCAGCTTGCCAGCGGGGGGGCAGGAGACCCAGTACTTC
d_gene: NA; j_gene: TRBJ1-3; v_gene: TRBV13; abundance: NA; len: 16; CDR3aa: CASIKPSTGSGNTIYF; CDR3nt: TGTGCCAGCATCAAGCCCTCCACAGGGTCTGGAAACACCATATATTTT
d_gene: TRBD1; j_gene: TRBJ1-4; v_gene: TRBV6-1; abundance: few; len: 15; CDR3aa: CASSEAGTGREKLFF; CDR3nt: TGTGCCAGCAGTGAAGCTGGGACAGGGCGCGAAAAACTGTTTTTT
d_gene: NA; j_gene: TRBJ2-7; v_gene: TRBV28; abundance: NA; len: 16; CDR3aa: CASSGGTMKISYEQYF; CDR3nt: TGTGCCAGCAGTGGGGGGACGATGAAGATCTCCTACGAGCAGTACTTC
d_gene: TRBD1; j_gene: TRBJ1-5; v_gene: TRBV27; abundance: NA; len: 15; CDR3aa: CASSLSTGEDQPQHF; CDR3nt: TGTGCCAGCAGTTTATCGACAGGGGAGGATCAGCCCCAGCATTTT
d_gene: NA; j_gene: TRBJ2-7; v_gene: TRBV25-1; abundance: NA; len: 17; CDR3aa: CASSVPLIQGKRYEQYF; CDR3nt: TGTGCCAGCAGTGTTCCCCTGATACAGGGTAAGCGCTACGAGCAGTACTTC
d_gene: NA; j_gene: TRBJ1-3; v_gene: TRBV27; abundance: few; len: 14; CDR3aa: CASSLSGSPGTIYF; CDR3nt: TGTGCCAGCAGTTTATCAGGCAGTCCGGGCACCATATATTTT
d_gene: NA; j_gene: TRBJ1-3; v_gene: TRBV21-1; abundance: NA; len: 13; CDR3aa: CAGRTGNGNTIYF; CDR3nt: TGTGCCGGCAGGACAGGGAACGGAAACACCATATATTTT
d_gene: NA; j_gene: TRBJ2-7; v_gene: TRBV9; abundance: NA; len: 16; CDR3aa: CASSVGGLSHSYEQYF; CDR3nt: TGTGCCAGCAGCGTAGGAGGGCTATCCCACTCCTACGAGCAGTACTTC
d_gene: TRBD1; j_gene: TRBJ1-3; v_gene: TRBV19; abundance: NA; len: 17; CDR3aa: CASSRSGQTLSGNTIYF; CDR3nt: TGTGCCAGTAGTAGGTCGGGACAGACCCTCTCTGGAAACACCATATATTTT
d_gene: TRBD2; j_gene: TRBJ2-5; v_gene: TRBV7-2; abundance: NA; len: 15; CDR3aa: CASSSFPRGGETQYF; CDR3nt: TGTGCCAGCAGCAGCTTCCCAAGGGGAGGGGAGACCCAGTACTTC
d_gene: TRBD1; j_gene: TRBJ2-7; v_gene: TRBV27; abundance: NA; len: 15; CDR3aa: CASSLSTGLSYEQYF; CDR3nt: TGTGCCAGCAGTTTATCGACAGGGTTATCCTACGAGCAGTACTTC
d_gene: NA; j_gene: TRBJ2-3; v_gene: TRBV7-8; abundance: NA; len: 14; CDR3aa: CASSFGGSRDTQYF; CDR3nt: TGTGCCAGCAGCTTTGGGGGGAGCCGAGATACGCAGTATTTT
d_gene: NA; j_gene: TRBJ1-2; v_gene: TRBV18; abundance: NA; len: 14; CDR3aa: CASSRGGAGNGYTF; CDR3nt: TGTGCCAGCTCCCGAGGGGGGGCAGGTAATGGCTACACCTTC
d_gene: NA; j_gene: TRBJ2-3; v_gene: TRBV19; abundance: once; len: 14; CDR3aa: CASSMSASTDTQYF; CDR3nt: TGTGCCAGTAGTATGAGCGCGAGCACAGATACGCAGTATTTT
d_gene: TRBD2; j_gene: TRBJ2-7; v_gene: TRBV7-9; abundance: once; len: 16; CDR3aa: CASSLAALAGGHPSDF; CDR3nt: TGTGCCAGCAGCTTAGCGGCGCTAGCGGGGGGCCATCCCTCGGACTTC
d_gene: NA; j_gene: TRBJ1-1; v_gene: TRBV4-1; abundance: NA; len: 15; CDR3aa: CASSQGPGLNTEAFF; CDR3nt: TGCGCCAGCAGCCAAGGCCCGGGTTTGAACACTGAAGCTTTCTTT
d_gene: TRBD2; j_gene: TRBJ2-5; v_gene: TRBV5-6; abundance: once; len: 14; CDR3aa: CASSLGAGVETQYF; CDR3nt: TGTGCCAGCAGCTTGGGCGCGGGAGTGGAGACCCAGTACTTC
d_gene: TRBD1; j_gene: TRBJ2-5; v_gene: TRBV5-1; abundance: few; len: 15; CDR3aa: CASTYTGGNMETQYF; CDR3nt: TGCGCCAGCACCTATACAGGGGGCAATATGGAGACCCAGTACTTC
d_gene: TRBD1; j_gene: TRBJ2-2; v_gene: TRBV4-3; abundance: NA; len: 15; CDR3aa: CASSQDDRVSGELFF; CDR3nt: TGCGCCAGCAGCCAAGACGACAGGGTCTCCGGGGAGCTGTTTTTT
d_gene: TRBD1; j_gene: TRBJ1-4; v_gene: TRBV19; abundance: few; len: 19; CDR3aa: CASSTQYRDRGDSNEKLFF; CDR3nt: TGTGCCAGTAGTACCCAATACCGGGACAGGGGAGATTCTAATGAAAAACTGTTTTTT
d_gene: NA; j_gene: TRBJ2-5; v_gene: TRBV10-3; abundance: NA; len: 11; CDR3aa: CAISELETQYF; CDR3nt: TGTGCCATCAGTGAGCTCGAGACCCAGTACTTC
d_gene: TRBD2; j_gene: TRBJ2-7; v_gene: TRBV28; abundance: few; len: 13; CDR3aa: CASSPGGSHEQYF; CDR3nt: TGTGCCAGCAGCCCCGGGGGGTCCCACGAGCAGTACTTC
d_gene: TRBD2; j_gene: TRBJ2-7; v_gene: TRBV10-3; abundance: once; len: 15; CDR3aa: CAISEPTGGPYEQYF; CDR3nt: TGTGCCATCAGTGAGCCCACGGGAGGGCCCTACGAGCAGTACTTC
d_gene: TRBD1; j_gene: TRBJ1-2; v_gene: TRBV27; abundance: once; len: 15; CDR3aa: CASSLSRQGVYGYTF; CDR3nt: TGTGCCAGCAGTTTAAGTCGGCAGGGGGTCTATGGCTACACCTTC
d_gene: TRBD2; j_gene: TRBJ2-1; v_gene: TRBV11-3; abundance: NA; len: 16; CDR3aa: CASSLEGGSDYNEQFF; CDR3nt: TGTGCCAGCAGCTTAGAAGGCGGGAGCGACTACAATGAGCAGTTCTTC
d_gene: TRBD1; j_gene: TRBJ1-5; v_gene: TRBV6-1; abundance: once; len: 18; CDR3aa: CASSEPGTGDYSNQPQHF; CDR3nt: TGTGCCAGCAGTGAACCGGGGACAGGTGATTATAGCAATCAGCCCCAGCATTTT
d_gene: TRBD1; j_gene: TRBJ1-2; v_gene: TRBV6-4; abundance: few; len: 14; CDR3aa: CASSDSEGGHGYTF; CDR3nt: TGTGCCAGCAGTGACTCAGAAGGGGGCCATGGCTACACCTTC
d_gene: NA; j_gene: TRBJ2-7; v_gene: TRBV5-6; abundance: NA; len: 15; CDR3aa: CASSPPGGDLYEQYF; CDR3nt: TGTGCCAGCAGCCCCCCCGGAGGGGACCTGTACGAGCAGTACTTC
d_gene: TRBD1; j_gene: TRBJ1-1; v_gene: TRBV18; abundance: NA; len: 15; CDR3aa: CASSPLGQGYTEAFF; CDR3nt: TGTGCCAGCTCACCCTTGGGACAGGGCTACACTGAAGCTTTCTTT
d_gene: TRBD1; j_gene: TRBJ1-1; v_gene: TRBV5-1; abundance: NA; len: 19; CDR3aa: CASSRPPRQGERGATEAFF; CDR3nt: TGCGCCAGCAGCCGCCCCCCCAGGCAGGGGGAGAGGGGTGCCACTGAAGCTTTCTTT
d_gene: TRBD1; j_gene: TRBJ1-1; v_gene: TRBV7-9; abundance: once; len: 14; CDR3aa: CASSLGTGYTEAFF; CDR3nt: TGTGCCAGCAGCTTAGGGACAGGGTACACTGAAGCTTTCTTT
d_gene: TRBD2; j_gene: TRBJ2-3; v_gene: TRBV29-1; abundance: NA; len: 15; CDR3aa: CSVDGLAGNTDTQYF; CDR3nt: TGCAGCGTTGATGGGCTAGCGGGGAACACAGATACGCAGTATTTT
d_gene: TRBD1; j_gene: TRBJ1-4; v_gene: TRBV28; abundance: NA; len: 20; CDR3aa: CASSNRDRVIRSGFNEKLFF; CDR3nt: TGTGCCAGCAGCAACCGGGACAGGGTGATTCGCTCGGGTTTTAATGAAAAACTGTTTTTT
d_gene: NA; j_gene: TRBJ2-7; v_gene: TRBV2; abundance: NA; len: 14; CDR3aa: CASSEEPSRATRYF; CDR3nt: TGTGCCAGCAGTGAAGAACCCAGCAGGGCAACTCGGTACTTC
d_gene: TRBD1; j_gene: TRBJ2-1; v_gene: TRBV5-1; abundance: NA; len: 12; CDR3aa: CASSRQGDEQFF; CDR3nt: TGCGCCAGCAGCCGACAGGGGGATGAGCAGTTCTTC
d_gene: TRBD1; j_gene: TRBJ1-5; v_gene: TRBV6-1; abundance: NA; len: 17; CDR3aa: CASSEETGILGNQPQHF; CDR3nt: TGTGCCAGCAGTGAAGAGACAGGGATTTTGGGCAATCAGCCCCAGCATTTT
d_gene: NA; j_gene: TRBJ1-4; v_gene: TRBV29-1; abundance: NA; len: 13; CDR3aa: CSVQVGSNEKLFF; CDR3nt: TGCAGCGTCCAAGTAGGGAGTAATGAAAAACTGTTTTTT
d_gene: NA; j_gene: TRBJ2-7; v_gene: TRBV6-4; abundance: few; len: 14; CDR3aa: CASSKTGPTYEQYF; CDR3nt: TGTGCCAGCAGCAAGACAGGTCCCACCTACGAGCAGTACTTC
d_gene: NA; j_gene: TRBJ1-2; v_gene: TRBV5-4; abundance: NA; len: 13; CDR3aa: CASRGWGGEGYTF; CDR3nt: TGTGCCAGCAGGGGATGGGGAGGTGAGGGCTACACCTTC